This T cell receptor beta chain derives from a study of T cell repertoires in cytomegalovirus infection. Across the study: It was the public TCR beta signatures that indicated both CMV infection and matching HLA type. Study outcomes and limitations: HLA-C-restricted TCR beta clonotypes specific for CMV led the ex vivo response. Totalled public TCR beta family frequency picked out people who carried CMV plus the relevant HLA.

The V end was cut by 4 bases, the J end by 3 bases, with 13 bases between. Per the germline V gene, CDR1 is SGHVS and CDR2 is FNYEAQ. The CDR3 has 15 amino acids. In its sample, this clonotype was seen a few times. Its target is unknown. TCRdb passed the reads through MiXCR, listing each CDR3 protein once. The sample consists of some 70,000 distinct CDR3 sequences, 20% to 25% of them appearing once. This sequence originates from a human donor in good health (CMV status not recorded). Some clones in this sample may be carry-over from other donors' samples. Input material: PBMCs, sequenced either directly or after in vitro stimulation (not recorded which). The V call is TRBV7-6, the J call TRBJ1-3; no reliable D call. The CDR3 nucleotides read TGTGCCAGCAGCTCGGAAAGAGGCTTTGGAAACACCATATATTTT. Residues: CASSSERGFGNTIYF.